These T cell receptor beta chains were read from a single sample in a study of blood T cell repertoires in COVID-19. Sequencing was performed with immunoSEQ multiplex PCR; in TCRdb, only in-frame clones are kept and a portion is missing. In the table there are about 70,000 clones, approximately 80% of which are singletons. The sequenced material came from peripheral blood. These receptors all stem from a woman of 80 years or more with active or convalescent COVID-19. Each CDR3 is given with its conserved first and last residue. Fields, in order: D gene, V gene, J gene, clone size, CDR3 protein, CDR3 DNA. The D gene is left open where the match is weak. Rows give clone size only sometimes, using once, few, many, or a class for an expanded clone.

D gene: TRBD2
V gene: TRBV4-3
J gene: TRBJ2-1
clone size: .
CDR3 protein: CASSQQRGNYNEQFF
CDR3 DNA: TGCGCCAGCAGCCAACAGCGGGGGAACTACAATGAGCAGTTCTTC

D gene: TRBD1
V gene: TRBV28
J gene: TRBJ1-1
clone size: .
CDR3 protein: CASSFQTGGAKSAEAFF
CDR3 DNA: TGTGCCAGCAGTTTTCAAACAGGGGGCGCTAAGTCCGCTGAAGCTTTCTTT

D gene: TRBD2
V gene: TRBV11-2
J gene: TRBJ2-7
clone size: .
CDR3 protein: CASSFASGVTYEQYF
CDR3 DNA: TGTGCCAGCAGCTTCGCTAGCGGGGTAACCTACGAGCAGTACTTC

D gene: .
V gene: TRBV10-3
J gene: TRBJ1-6
clone size: .
CDR3 protein: CAISEREDYNSPLHF
CDR3 DNA: TGTGCCATCAGTGAGCGGGAAGATTATAATTCACCCCTCCACTTT

D gene: .
V gene: TRBV18
J gene: TRBJ1-1
clone size: .
CDR3 protein: CASSHTVQGNTEAFF
CDR3 DNA: TGTGCCAGCTCCCACACCGTACAGGGGAACACTGAAGCTTTCTTT

D gene: .
V gene: TRBV28
J gene: TRBJ2-1
clone size: .
CDR3 protein: CASSTGHMKFF
CDR3 DNA: TGTGCCAGCAGCACGGGACACATGAAGTTCTTC

D gene: .
V gene: TRBV28
J gene: TRBJ1-2
clone size: few
CDR3 protein: CASSLPGANYGYTF
CDR3 DNA: TGTGCCAGCAGTTTACCCGGGGCTAACTATGGCTACACCTTC

D gene: TRBD2
V gene: TRBV4-2
J gene: TRBJ2-7
clone size: few
CDR3 protein: CASSPGLAEFYEQYF
CDR3 DNA: TGTGCCAGCAGCCCGGGACTAGCGGAATTCTACGAGCAGTACTTC

D gene: .
V gene: TRBV7-9
J gene: TRBJ2-4
clone size: .
CDR3 protein: CASSERNLNIQYF
CDR3 DNA: TGTGCCAGCAGCGAGAGGAACTTAAACATTCAGTACTTC

D gene: TRBD1
V gene: TRBV12-5
J gene: TRBJ2-2
clone size: .
CDR3 protein: CASGWDRGFAGELFF
CDR3 DNA: TGTGCTAGTGGTTGGGACAGGGGTTTTGCCGGGGAGCTGTTTTTT

D gene: .
V gene: TRBV7-2
J gene: TRBJ1-4
clone size: .
CDR3 protein: CASSQRATNEKLFF
CDR3 DNA: TGTGCCAGCAGCCAGAGGGCAACTAATGAAAAACTGTTTTTT

D gene: TRBD2
V gene: TRBV18
J gene: TRBJ2-4
clone size: .
CDR3 protein: CASSPGGGSDIQYF
CDR3 DNA: TGTGCCAGCTCACCAGGGGGGGGGAGCGACATTCAGTACTTC

D gene: TRBD1
V gene: TRBV19
J gene: TRBJ1-6
clone size: .
CDR3 protein: CASRMTGADSPLHF
CDR3 DNA: TGTGCCAGTAGGATGACAGGGGCAGATTCACCCCTCCACTTT

D gene: .
V gene: TRBV14
J gene: TRBJ1-5
clone size: .
CDR3 protein: CASSARQGSNQPQHF
CDR3 DNA: TGTGCCAGCAGCGCCCGGCAGGGGTCGAATCAGCCCCAGCATTTT

D gene: TRBD2
V gene: TRBV5-4
J gene: TRBJ2-3
clone size: .
CDR3 protein: CASSSGLAGGGDTQYF
CDR3 DNA: TGTGCCAGCAGCAGCGGACTAGCGGGAGGGGGGGATACGCAGTATTTT

D gene: TRBD2
V gene: TRBV19
J gene: TRBJ2-7
clone size: .
CDR3 protein: CASSPGRTSGNGEQYF
CDR3 DNA: TGTGCCAGTAGCCCAGGAAGGACTAGCGGGAACGGCGAGCAGTACTTC

D gene: .
V gene: TRBV2
J gene: TRBJ2-7
clone size: .
CDR3 protein: CASRQDSYEQYF
CDR3 DNA: TGTGCCAGCAGACAGGATTCCTACGAGCAGTACTTC

D gene: .
V gene: TRBV4-2
J gene: TRBJ2-2
clone size: .
CDR3 protein: CASSQDARLNTGELFF
CDR3 DNA: TGTGCCAGCAGCCAAGATGCCAGGTTAAACACCGGGGAGCTGTTTTTT

D gene: .
V gene: TRBV7-2
J gene: TRBJ1-3
clone size: .
CDR3 protein: CASSPDGQRGNTIYF
CDR3 DNA: TGTGCCAGCAGCCCGGACGGACAGAGAGGAAACACCATATATTTT

D gene: TRBD1
V gene: TRBV28
J gene: TRBJ1-1
clone size: .
CDR3 protein: CASSPVNTGDTEAFF
CDR3 DNA: TGTGCCAGCAGTCCGGTGAATACAGGGGACACTGAAGCTTTCTTT

D gene: .
V gene: TRBV28
J gene: TRBJ1-2
clone size: .
CDR3 protein: CASGPGAPNPVAF
CDR3 DNA: TGTGCCAGCGGCCCCGGAGCTCCCAATCCTGTAGCCTTC

D gene: .
V gene: TRBV30
J gene: TRBJ2-2
clone size: .
CDR3 protein: CAWSFSTGELFF
CDR3 DNA: TGTGCCTGGAGCTTTTCTACCGGGGAGCTGTTTTTT

D gene: .
V gene: TRBV2
J gene: TRBJ2-3
clone size: once
CDR3 protein: CASSGTTSTDTQYF
CDR3 DNA: TGTGCCAGCAGTGGGACTACTAGCACAGATACGCAGTATTTT

D gene: .
V gene: TRBV7-2
J gene: TRBJ2-1
clone size: .
CDR3 protein: CASSFNRNEQFF
CDR3 DNA: TGTGCCAGCAGCTTTAATCGCAATGAGCAGTTCTTC

D gene: .
V gene: TRBV24-1
J gene: TRBJ1-2
clone size: few
CDR3 protein: CATSDIGYGYTF
CDR3 DNA: TGTGCCACCAGTGACATCGGCTATGGCTACACCTTC

D gene: TRBD1
V gene: TRBV27
J gene: TRBJ2-7
clone size: .
CDR3 protein: CASSFRTGRTYEQYF
CDR3 DNA: TGTGCCAGCAGTTTCCGGACAGGGAGAACCTACGAGCAGTACTTC

D gene: TRBD2
V gene: TRBV9
J gene: TRBJ2-1
clone size: .
CDR3 protein: CASSVVGGGYNEQFF
CDR3 DNA: TGTGCCAGCAGCGTAGTAGGCGGGGGTTACAATGAGCAGTTCTTC

D gene: TRBD1
V gene: TRBV10-2
J gene: TRBJ1-2
clone size: once
CDR3 protein: CASNTGQGESYTF
CDR3 DNA: TGCGCCAGCAATACGGGACAGGGGGAGAGCTACACCTTC

D gene: TRBD2
V gene: TRBV6-2/TRBV6-3
J gene: TRBJ2-1
clone size: .
CDR3 protein: CASSTGTNYNEQFF
CDR3 DNA: TGTGCCAGCAGCACCGGGACTAACTACAATGAGCAGTTCTTC

D gene: .
V gene: TRBV7-3
J gene: TRBJ2-3
clone size: once
CDR3 protein: CASSLGSLAADTQYF
CDR3 DNA: TGTGCCAGCAGCTTAGGTTCCCTAGCTGCGGATACGCAGTATTTT

D gene: TRBD1
V gene: TRBV10-3
J gene: TRBJ1-2
clone size: once
CDR3 protein: CAISEVTGRGYTF
CDR3 DNA: TGTGCCATCAGTGAGGTGACAGGGCGGGGCTACACCTTC

D gene: TRBD1
V gene: TRBV6-5
J gene: TRBJ2-5
clone size: .
CDR3 protein: CASSPGQGRETQYF
CDR3 DNA: TGTGCCAGCAGCCCGGGACAGGGGAGGGAGACCCAGTACTTC

D gene: .
V gene: TRBV11-3
J gene: TRBJ2-1
clone size: .
CDR3 protein: CASSGSGVASSYNEQFF
CDR3 DNA: TGTGCCAGCAGTGGTAGCGGCGTTGCAAGCTCCTACAATGAGCAGTTCTTC

D gene: .
V gene: TRBV7-2
J gene: TRBJ1-1
clone size: few
CDR3 protein: CASSSTQVNTEAFF
CDR3 DNA: TGTGCCAGCAGCTCGACACAGGTGAACACTGAAGCTTTCTTT

D gene: TRBD2
V gene: TRBV15
J gene: TRBJ2-4
clone size: .
CDR3 protein: CATSGGGVVIQYF
CDR3 DNA: TGTGCCACCAGCGGGGGGGGTGTAGTCATTCAGTACTTC

D gene: .
V gene: TRBV19
J gene: TRBJ2-2
clone size: .
CDR3 protein: CASSISQGRDTGELFF
CDR3 DNA: TGTGCCAGTAGTATATCACAGGGACGCGACACCGGGGAGCTGTTTTTT

D gene: .
V gene: TRBV5-1
J gene: TRBJ2-7
clone size: once
CDR3 protein: CASSLGGFSYEQYF
CDR3 DNA: TGCGCCAGCAGCTTGGGAGGTTTCTCCTACGAGCAGTACTTC

D gene: TRBD2
V gene: TRBV2
J gene: TRBJ2-2
clone size: once
CDR3 protein: CPSTRAGGGVDTGELFF
CDR3 DNA: TGTCCCAGCACCAGGGCCGGGGGGGGAGTGGACACCGGGGAGCTGTTTTTT

D gene: .
V gene: TRBV27
J gene: TRBJ1-1
clone size: .
CDR3 protein: CASSPNAYSGNTEAFF
CDR3 DNA: TGTGCCAGCAGTCCAAACGCATACTCTGGGAACACTGAAGCTTTCTTT

D gene: TRBD1
V gene: TRBV2
J gene: TRBJ1-6
clone size: .
CDR3 protein: CASSTDRGYNSPLHF
CDR3 DNA: TGTGCCAGCAGTACCGACAGGGGTTATAATTCACCCCTCCACTTT

D gene: TRBD1
V gene: TRBV6-5
J gene: TRBJ1-1
clone size: .
CDR3 protein: CASTLTGLNTEAFF
CDR3 DNA: TGTGCCAGCACCCTGACAGGGTTGAACACTGAAGCTTTCTTT

D gene: TRBD1
V gene: TRBV5-4
J gene: TRBJ2-1
clone size: many
CDR3 protein: CASSSSSLQGSEQFF
CDR3 DNA: TGTGCCAGCAGCTCCTCCAGCCTACAGGGGAGTGAGCAGTTCTTC

D gene: .
V gene: TRBV2
J gene: TRBJ1-1
clone size: .
CDR3 protein: CASSEARDLDEAFF
CDR3 DNA: TGTGCCAGCAGTGAAGCCCGGGACTTAGATGAAGCTTTCTTT

D gene: TRBD2
V gene: TRBV7-2
J gene: TRBJ2-7
clone size: .
CDR3 protein: CASVSGVYEQYF
CDR3 DNA: TGTGCCAGCGTTAGCGGGGTTTACGAGCAGTACTTC

D gene: .
V gene: TRBV6-1
J gene: TRBJ1-5
clone size: .
CDR3 protein: CASSEGSRGSNQPQHF
CDR3 DNA: TGTGCCAGCAGTGAGGGATCCCGAGGGAGTAATCAGCCCCAGCATTTT